This paragraph covers one T cell receptor (beta chain) sequence. CDR1 and CDR2 from the germline V gene are SGHKS and YYEKEE (reference sequence). Trimming took off 6 bases at V and 9 bases at J, with 22 bases between the two ends. The CDR3 consists of 14 residues. The data were taken from a study of blood T cell repertoires in COVID-19. Using immunoSEQ multiplex PCR, the repertoire was profiled, and TCRdb retains in-frame clones only, with some absent. The data contain about 80,000 clones, over 75% of them singletons. V gene TRBV5-5 combines with J gene TRBJ2-7, with a tentative D call TRBD2 (5 bases). The TCR was taken from an elderly man with acute or convalescent COVID-19. Input material: peripheral blood. The CDR3 sequence is CASKTGGQADGQYF. Here the CDR3 DNA reads TGTGCCAGCAAAACCGGAGGTCAGGCCGACGGGCAGTACTTC.